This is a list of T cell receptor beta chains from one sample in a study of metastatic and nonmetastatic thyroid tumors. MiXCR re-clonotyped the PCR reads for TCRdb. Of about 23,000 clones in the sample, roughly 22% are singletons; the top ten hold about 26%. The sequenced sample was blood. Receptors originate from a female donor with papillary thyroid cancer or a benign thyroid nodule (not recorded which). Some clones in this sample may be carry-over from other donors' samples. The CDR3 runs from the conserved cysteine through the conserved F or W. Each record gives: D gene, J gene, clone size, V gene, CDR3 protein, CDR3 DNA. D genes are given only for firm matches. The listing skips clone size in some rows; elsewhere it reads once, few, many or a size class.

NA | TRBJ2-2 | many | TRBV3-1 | CASSQGGGLGGELFF | TGTGCCAGCAGCCAGGGGGGAGGACTTGGCGGGGAGCTGTTTTTT
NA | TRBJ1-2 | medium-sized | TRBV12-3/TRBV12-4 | CASSLQGTYGYTF | TGTGCCAGCAGTTTACAGGGGACCTATGGCTACACCTTC
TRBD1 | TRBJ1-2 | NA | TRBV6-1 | CASSLKTGEGYTF | TGTGCCAGCAGTTTAAAGACAGGGGAAGGCTACACCTTC
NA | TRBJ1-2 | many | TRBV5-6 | CASSRGTENYGYTF | TGTGCCAGCAGCAGAGGGACGGAAAACTATGGCTACACCTTC
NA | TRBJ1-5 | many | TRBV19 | CASSIGRVGGQPQHF | TGTGCCAGTAGTATAGGCAGGGTTGGGGGTCAGCCCCAGCATTTT
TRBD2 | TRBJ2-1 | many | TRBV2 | CASSTGTSPLF | TGTGCCAGCAGTACCGGGACTAGCCCGCTCTTC
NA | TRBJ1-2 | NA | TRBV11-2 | CASSLVSGAPSLYGYTF | TGTGCCAGCAGCTTAGTTTCCGGGGCGCCAAGTCTGTATGGCTACACCTTC
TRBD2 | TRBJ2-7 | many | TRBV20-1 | CSARDAGLVIHEQYF | TGCAGTGCTAGAGACGCGGGACTAGTCATCCACGAGCAGTACTTC
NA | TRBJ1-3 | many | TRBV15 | CATSRGAEPGNTIYF | TGTGCCACCAGCAGAGGGGCAGAGCCTGGAAACACCATATATTTT
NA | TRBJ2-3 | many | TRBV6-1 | CASGHEGLFYTQYF | TGTGCCAGCGGCCACGAGGGACTCTTTTATACGCAGTATTTT
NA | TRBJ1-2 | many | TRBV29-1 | CSVPTNYGYTF | TGCAGCGTCCCCACGAACTATGGCTACACCTTC
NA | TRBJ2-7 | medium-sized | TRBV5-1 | CASSLADYEQYF | TGCGCCAGCAGCTTGGCCGATTACGAGCAGTACTTC
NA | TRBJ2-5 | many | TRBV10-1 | CASSEGGRETQYF | TGCGCCAGCAGTGAAGGGGGTAGAGAGACCCAGTACTTC
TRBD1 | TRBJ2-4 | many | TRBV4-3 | CASSPFGGQDIQYF | TGCGCCAGCAGCCCCTTTGGGGGACAGGACATTCAGTACTTC
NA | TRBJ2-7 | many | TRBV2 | CASSRGPPASYEQYF | TGTGCCAGCAGCCGGGGACCCCCGGCCTCCTACGAGCAGTACTTC
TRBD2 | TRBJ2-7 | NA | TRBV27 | CASSLSTSGRGEQYF | TGTGCCAGCAGTTTATCGACTAGCGGGAGGGGTGAGCAGTACTTC
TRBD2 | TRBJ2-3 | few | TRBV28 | CASTTIAGAGVDTQYF | TGTGCCAGCACTACAATAGCGGGTGCAGGAGTAGATACGCAGTATTTT
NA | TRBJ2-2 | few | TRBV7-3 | CASSPPRGELFF | TGCGCCAGCAGCCCGCCCCGCGGGGAGCTGTTTTTT
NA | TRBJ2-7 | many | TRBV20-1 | CSAQRDTGTYEQYF | TGCAGTGCTCAGCGGGACACGGGGACCTACGAGCAGTACTTC
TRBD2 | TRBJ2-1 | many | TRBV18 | CASSPVWGRGSEEQFF | TGTGCCAGCTCACCCGTGTGGGGGAGGGGCTCGGAAGAGCAGTTCTTC
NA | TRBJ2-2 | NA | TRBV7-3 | CAVKEGPTNTGELFF | TGTGCCGTGAAGGAAGGGCCGACGAACACCGGGGAGCTGTTTTTT
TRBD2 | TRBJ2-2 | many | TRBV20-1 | CSAPGTSGRVRTGELFF | TGCAGTGCCCCTGGGACTAGCGGGAGAGTACGGACCGGGGAGCTGTTTTTT
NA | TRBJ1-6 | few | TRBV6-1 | CASAWGDNSPLHF | TGTGCCAGTGCATGGGGGGATAATTCACCCCTCCACTTT
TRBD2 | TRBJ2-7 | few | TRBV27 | CASSLSGTRWVHEQYF | TGTGCCAGCAGTTTATCAGGGACTAGATGGGTCCACGAGCAGTACTTC
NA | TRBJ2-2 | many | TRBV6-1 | CASSSVRAAGELFF | TGTGCCAGCAGTTCAGTCCGGGCCGCCGGGGAGCTGTTTTTT
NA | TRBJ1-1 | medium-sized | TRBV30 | CAWSRHNTEAFF | TGTGCCTGGAGTCGACACAACACTGAAGCTTTCTTT
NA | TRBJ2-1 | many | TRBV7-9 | CASSLIHNEQFF | TGTGCCAGCAGCTTAATACACAATGAGCAGTTCTTC
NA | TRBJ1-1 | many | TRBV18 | CASSPANGNTEAFF | TGTGCCAGCTCACCAGCCAACGGCAACACTGAAGCTTTCTTT
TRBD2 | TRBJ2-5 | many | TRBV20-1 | CSARGASGRWSQETQYF | TGCAGTGCTAGAGGGGCTAGCGGGAGATGGTCCCAAGAGACCCAGTACTTC
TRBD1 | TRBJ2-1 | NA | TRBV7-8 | CASSLRDRYNEQFF | TGTGCCAGCAGCCTCCGGGACAGGTACAATGAGCAGTTCTTC
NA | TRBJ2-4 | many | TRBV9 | CASSAPDGHIQYF | TGTGCCAGCAGCGCCCCCGACGGCCACATTCAGTACTTC
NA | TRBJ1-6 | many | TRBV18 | CASSPPSTDGPPLHF | TGTGCCAGCTCACCACCGAGCACAGATGGGCCACCCCTCCACTTT
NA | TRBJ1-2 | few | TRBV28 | CASSEPDYGYTF | TGTGCCAGCAGCGAACCGGACTATGGCTACACCTTC
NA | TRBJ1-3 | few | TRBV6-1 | CASMRTASGNTIYF | TGTGCCAGCATGAGGACAGCTTCTGGAAACACCATATATTTT
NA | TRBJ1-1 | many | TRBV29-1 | CSVRASRGMNTEAFF | TGCAGCGTACGGGCTTCACGCGGGATGAACACTGAAGCTTTCTTT
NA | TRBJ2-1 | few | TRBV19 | CASSIGAERFF | TGTGCCAGTAGTATAGGGGCTGAGAGGTTCTTC
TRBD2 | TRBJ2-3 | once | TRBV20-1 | CSARELLAGDWGTDTQYF | TGCAGTGCTAGAGAGTTACTAGCGGGAGATTGGGGCACAGATACGCAGTATTTT
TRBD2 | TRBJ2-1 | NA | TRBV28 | CASSRVLAERVGNEQFF | TGTGCCAGCAGTCGGGTACTAGCGGAGAGGGTAGGCAATGAGCAGTTCTTC
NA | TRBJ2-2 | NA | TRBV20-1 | CSAPDSHTGELFF | TGCAGTGCTCCAGACAGTCACACCGGGGAGCTGTTTTTT
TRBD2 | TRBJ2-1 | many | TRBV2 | CASSEATSGNWDEQFF | TGTGCCAGCAGTGAAGCTACTAGCGGAAACTGGGATGAGCAGTTCTTC
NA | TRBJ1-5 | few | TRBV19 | CASILGVNSNQPQHF | TGTGCCAGCATCCTTGGGGTGAATAGCAATCAGCCCCAGCATTTT
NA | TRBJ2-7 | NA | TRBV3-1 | CASSDRGGPSYEQYF | TGTGCCAGCAGCGACAGGGGAGGGCCCTCCTACGAGCAGTACTTC
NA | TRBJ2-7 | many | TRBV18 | CASSPFTNEQYF | TGTGCCAGCTCACCGTTTACAAACGAGCAGTACTTC
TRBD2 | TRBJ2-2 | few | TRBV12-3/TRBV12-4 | CASRRGTKKTWELFF | TGTGCCAGCAGACGAGGGACTAAAAAAACTTGGGAGCTGTTTTTT
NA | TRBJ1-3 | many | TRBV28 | CASSSTGRSGNTIYF | TGTGCCAGCAGTTCCACAGGACGCTCTGGAAACACCATATATTTT
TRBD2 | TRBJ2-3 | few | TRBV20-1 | CSSQGGTRGSGTQYF | TGCAGTTCCCAAGGCGGGACTAGGGGTTCGGGTACGCAGTATTTT
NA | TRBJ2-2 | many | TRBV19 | CATRGTVNTGELFF | TGTGCCACCAGAGGGACGGTGAACACCGGGGAGCTGTTTTTT
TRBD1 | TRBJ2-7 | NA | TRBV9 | CASSPDPRQGHRDEQYF | TGTGCCAGCAGCCCAGACCCAAGACAGGGCCACCGGGACGAGCAGTACTTC
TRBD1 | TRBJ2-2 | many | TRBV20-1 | CSARSRGRTGELFF | TGCAGTGCTAGGAGCAGGGGGAGAACCGGGGAGCTGTTTTTT
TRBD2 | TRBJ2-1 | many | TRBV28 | CASTVSGEQFF | TGTGCCAGCACAGTTAGCGGGGAGCAGTTCTTC
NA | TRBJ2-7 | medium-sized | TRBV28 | CASDSSRYEQYF | TGTGCCAGCGACTCCTCCCGCTACGAGCAGTACTTC
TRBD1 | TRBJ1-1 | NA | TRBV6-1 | CASSEAGTVEAFF | TGTGCCAGCAGTGAAGCTGGGACAGTTGAAGCTTTCTTT
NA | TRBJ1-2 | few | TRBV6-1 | CTSSLQGYGYTF | TGTACCAGCAGCCTACAGGGCTATGGCTACACCTTC